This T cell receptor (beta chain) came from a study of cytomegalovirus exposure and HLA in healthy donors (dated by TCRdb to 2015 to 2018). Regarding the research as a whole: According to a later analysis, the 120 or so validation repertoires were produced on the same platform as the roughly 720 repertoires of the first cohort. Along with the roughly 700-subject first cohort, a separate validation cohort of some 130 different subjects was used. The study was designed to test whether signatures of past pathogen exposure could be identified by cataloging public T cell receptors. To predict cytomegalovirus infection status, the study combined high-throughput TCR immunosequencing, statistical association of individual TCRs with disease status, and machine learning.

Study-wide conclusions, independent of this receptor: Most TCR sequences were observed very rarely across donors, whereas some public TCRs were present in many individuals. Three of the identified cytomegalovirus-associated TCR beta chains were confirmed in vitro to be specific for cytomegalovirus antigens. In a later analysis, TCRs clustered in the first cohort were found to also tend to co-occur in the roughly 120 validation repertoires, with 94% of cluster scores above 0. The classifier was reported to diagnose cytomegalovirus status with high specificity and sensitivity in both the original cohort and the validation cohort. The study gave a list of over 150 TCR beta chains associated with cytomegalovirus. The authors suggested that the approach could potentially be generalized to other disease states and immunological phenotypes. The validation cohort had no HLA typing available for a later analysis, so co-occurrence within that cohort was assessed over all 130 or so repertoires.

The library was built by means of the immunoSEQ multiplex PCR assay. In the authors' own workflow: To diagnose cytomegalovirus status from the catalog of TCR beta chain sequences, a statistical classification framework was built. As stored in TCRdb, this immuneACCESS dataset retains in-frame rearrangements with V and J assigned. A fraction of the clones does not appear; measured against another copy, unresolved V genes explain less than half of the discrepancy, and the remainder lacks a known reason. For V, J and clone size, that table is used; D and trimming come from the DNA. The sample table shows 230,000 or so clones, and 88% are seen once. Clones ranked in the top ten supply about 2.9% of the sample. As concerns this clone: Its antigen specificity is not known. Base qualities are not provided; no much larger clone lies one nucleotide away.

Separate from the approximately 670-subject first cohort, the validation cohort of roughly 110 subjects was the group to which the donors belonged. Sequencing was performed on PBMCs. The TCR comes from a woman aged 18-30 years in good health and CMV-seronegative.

The CDR3 loop reads CASSLEERTADNYGYTF. The nucleotides read TGTGCCAGCAGCTTAGAAGAACGGACAGCTGACAACTATGGCTACACCTTC. The chain is encoded by TRBV7-6 joined to TRBJ1-2, with TRBD1 perhaps the D gene, on 6 matching bases. The CDR3 spans 17 residues, from the cysteine through the phenylalanine. Only the CDR3 portion is preserved as DNA: 51 bases, with reading frame beginning at the first base. V was cut back by 1 base and J by 2 bases, leaving a gap of 17 bases between them. CDR1 and CDR2 are read off the germline V gene as SGHVS and FNYEAQ.